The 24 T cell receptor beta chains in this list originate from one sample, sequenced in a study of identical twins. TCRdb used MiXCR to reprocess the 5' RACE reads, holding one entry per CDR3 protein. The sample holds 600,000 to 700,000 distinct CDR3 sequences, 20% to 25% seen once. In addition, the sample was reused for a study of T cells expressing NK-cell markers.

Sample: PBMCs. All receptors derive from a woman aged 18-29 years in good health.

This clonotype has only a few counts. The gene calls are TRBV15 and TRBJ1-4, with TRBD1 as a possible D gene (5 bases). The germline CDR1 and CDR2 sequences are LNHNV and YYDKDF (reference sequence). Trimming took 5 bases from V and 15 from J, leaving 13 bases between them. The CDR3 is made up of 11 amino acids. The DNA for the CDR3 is TGTGCCACCAGCGGGTCGGGGCCCGTGTTTTTT. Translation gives CATSGSGPVFF. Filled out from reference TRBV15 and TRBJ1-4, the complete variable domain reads DAMVIQNPRYQVTQFGKPVTLSCSQTLNHNVMYWYQQKSSQAPKLLFHYYDKDFNNEADTPDNFQSRRPNTSFCFLDIRSPGLGDTAMYLCATSGSGPVFFGSGTQLSVL.

The CDR3 bases are TGTGCCAGCAGTGACTCGGTCGGGAACAATTCACCCCTCCACTTT. Its translation: CASSDSVGNNSPLHF. The V gene is TRBV6-4, the J gene TRBJ1-6; D unclear. Germline V gives CDR1 MRHNA, CDR2 SNTAGT. V lost 0 bases and J 7 bases, leaving 10 bases between the germline ends. The CDR3 length is 15 residues.

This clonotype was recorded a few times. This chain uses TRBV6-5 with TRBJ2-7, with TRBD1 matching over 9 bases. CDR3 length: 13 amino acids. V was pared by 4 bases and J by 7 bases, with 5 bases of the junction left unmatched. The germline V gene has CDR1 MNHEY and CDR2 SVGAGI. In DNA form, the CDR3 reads TGTGCCAGCAGTTCGACAGGGGGGAGAGAGCAGTACTTC. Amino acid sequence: CASSSTGGREQYF.

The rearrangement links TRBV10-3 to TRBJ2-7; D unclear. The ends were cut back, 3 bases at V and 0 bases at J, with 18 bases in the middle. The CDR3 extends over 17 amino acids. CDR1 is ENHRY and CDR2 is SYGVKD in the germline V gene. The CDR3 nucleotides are TGTGCCATCAGTGACGCCCACCCGGGCCCCCACTCCTACGAGCAGTACTTC. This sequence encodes CAISDAHPGPHSYEQYF.

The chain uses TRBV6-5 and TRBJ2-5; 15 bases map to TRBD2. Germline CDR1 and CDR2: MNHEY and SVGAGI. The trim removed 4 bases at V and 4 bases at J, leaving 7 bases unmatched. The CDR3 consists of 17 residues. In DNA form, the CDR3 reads TGTGCCAGCAGTTCCAGCGCGGGACTAGCGGGAGGAGAGACCCAGTACTTC. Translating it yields CASSSSAGLAGGETQYF.

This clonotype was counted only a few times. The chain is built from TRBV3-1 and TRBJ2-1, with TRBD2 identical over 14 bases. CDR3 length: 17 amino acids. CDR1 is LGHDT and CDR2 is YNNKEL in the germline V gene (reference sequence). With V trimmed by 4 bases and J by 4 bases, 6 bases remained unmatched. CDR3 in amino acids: CASSLTSGGAGYNEQFF. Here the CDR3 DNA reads TGTGCCAGCAGCCTGACTAGCGGGGGGGCAGGATACAATGAGCAGTTCTTC.

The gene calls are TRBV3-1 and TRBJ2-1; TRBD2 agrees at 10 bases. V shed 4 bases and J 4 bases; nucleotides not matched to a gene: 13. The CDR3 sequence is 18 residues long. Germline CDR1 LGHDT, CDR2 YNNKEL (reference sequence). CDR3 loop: CASSPYASWTSGYNEQFF. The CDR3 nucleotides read TGTGCCAGCAGCCCCTATGCCTCATGGACTAGCGGATACAATGAGCAGTTCTTC.

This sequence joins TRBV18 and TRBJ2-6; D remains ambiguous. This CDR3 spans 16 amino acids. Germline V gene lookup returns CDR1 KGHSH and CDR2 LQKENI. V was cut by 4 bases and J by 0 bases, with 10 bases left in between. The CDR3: CASSRSFGSGANVLTF. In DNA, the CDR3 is TGTGCCAGCTCACGATCCTTTGGCTCTGGGGCCAACGTCCTGACTTTC.

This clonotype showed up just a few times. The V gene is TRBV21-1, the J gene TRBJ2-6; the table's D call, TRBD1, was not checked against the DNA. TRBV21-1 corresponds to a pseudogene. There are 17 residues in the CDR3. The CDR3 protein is CASSNPRTGHGANVLTF. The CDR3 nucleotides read TGTGCCAGCAGCAACCCGAGGACAGGGCACGGGGCCAACGTCCTGACTTTC.

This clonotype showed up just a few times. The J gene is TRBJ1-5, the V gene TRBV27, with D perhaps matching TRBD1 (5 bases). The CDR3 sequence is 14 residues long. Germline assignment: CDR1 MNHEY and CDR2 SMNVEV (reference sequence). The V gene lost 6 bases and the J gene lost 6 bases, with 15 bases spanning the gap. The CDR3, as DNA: TGTGCCAGCAGGAATCAGGGTGTAGGTCAGCCCCAGCATTTT. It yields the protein CASRNQGVGQPQHF.

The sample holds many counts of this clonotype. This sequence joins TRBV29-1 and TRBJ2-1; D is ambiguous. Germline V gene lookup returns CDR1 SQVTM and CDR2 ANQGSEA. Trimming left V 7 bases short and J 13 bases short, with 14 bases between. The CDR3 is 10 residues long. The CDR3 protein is CSGVVLEQFF. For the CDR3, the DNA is TGCAGCGGGGTGGTGCTGGAACAGTTCTTC.

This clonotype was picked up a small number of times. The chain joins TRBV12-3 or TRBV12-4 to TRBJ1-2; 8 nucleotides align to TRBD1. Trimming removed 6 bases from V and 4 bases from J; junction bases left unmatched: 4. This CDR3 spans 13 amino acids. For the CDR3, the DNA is TGTGCCAGCAGGCGGACAGGGCCCTATGGCTACACCTTC. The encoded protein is CASRRTGPYGYTF.

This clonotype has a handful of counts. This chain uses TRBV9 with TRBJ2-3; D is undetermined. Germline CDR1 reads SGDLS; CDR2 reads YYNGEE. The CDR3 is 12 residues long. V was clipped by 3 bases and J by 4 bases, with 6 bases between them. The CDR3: CASSGSPDTQYF. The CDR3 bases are TGTGCCAGCAGCGGATCCCCAGATACGCAGTATTTT.

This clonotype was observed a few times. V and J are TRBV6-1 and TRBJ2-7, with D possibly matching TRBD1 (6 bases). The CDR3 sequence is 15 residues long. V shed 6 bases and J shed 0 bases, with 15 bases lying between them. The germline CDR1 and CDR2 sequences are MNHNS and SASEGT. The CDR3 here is CASSPPTGSSYEQYF. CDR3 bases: TGTGCCAGCAGCCCACCTACAGGGAGCTCCTACGAGCAGTACTTC.

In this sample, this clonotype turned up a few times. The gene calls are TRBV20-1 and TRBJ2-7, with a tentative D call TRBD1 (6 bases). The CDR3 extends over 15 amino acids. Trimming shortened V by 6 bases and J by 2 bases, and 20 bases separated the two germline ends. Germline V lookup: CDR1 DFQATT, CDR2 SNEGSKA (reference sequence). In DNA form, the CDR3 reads TGCAGTGCCAGGAACAGGGAGCTTTCCCCCTACGAGCAGTACTTC. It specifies CSARNRELSPYEQYF.

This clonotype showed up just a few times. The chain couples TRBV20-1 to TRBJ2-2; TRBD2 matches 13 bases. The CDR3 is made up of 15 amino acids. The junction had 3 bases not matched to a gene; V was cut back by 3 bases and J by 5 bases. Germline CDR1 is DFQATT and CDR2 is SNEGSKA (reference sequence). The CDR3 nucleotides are TGCAGTGCTAGGGGGACTAGCGGGAATACCGGGGAGCTGTTTTTT. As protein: CSARGTSGNTGELFF.

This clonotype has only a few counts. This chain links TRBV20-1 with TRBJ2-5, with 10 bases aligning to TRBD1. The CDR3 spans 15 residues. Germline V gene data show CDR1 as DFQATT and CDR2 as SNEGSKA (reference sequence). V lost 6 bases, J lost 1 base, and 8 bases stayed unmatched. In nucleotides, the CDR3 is TGCAGTGCCGAGGACAGGGGGACTTCCCAAGAGACCCAGTACTTC. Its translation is CSAEDRGTSQETQYF.

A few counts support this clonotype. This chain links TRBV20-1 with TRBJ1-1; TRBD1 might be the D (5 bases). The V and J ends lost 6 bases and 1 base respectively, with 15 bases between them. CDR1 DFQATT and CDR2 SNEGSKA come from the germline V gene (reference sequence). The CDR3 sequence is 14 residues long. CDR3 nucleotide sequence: TGCAGTGCACTTAGGGGCAGAACGAACACTGAAGCTTTCTTT. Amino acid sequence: CSALRGRTNTEAFF.

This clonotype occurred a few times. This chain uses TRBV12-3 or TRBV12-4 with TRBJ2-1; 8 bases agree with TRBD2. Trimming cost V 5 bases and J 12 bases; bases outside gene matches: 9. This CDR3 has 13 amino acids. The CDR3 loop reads CASSLPPGGGQFF. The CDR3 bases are TGTGCCAGCAGTCTTCCGCCGGGAGGGGGGCAGTTCTTC.

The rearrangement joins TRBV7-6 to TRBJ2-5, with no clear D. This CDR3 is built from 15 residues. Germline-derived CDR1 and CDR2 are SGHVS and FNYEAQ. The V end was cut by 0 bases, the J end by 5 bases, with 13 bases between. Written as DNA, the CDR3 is TGTGCCAGCAGCTTAGCTTCGTTTAGCTCGGAGACCCAGTACTTC. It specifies CASSLASFSSETQYF.

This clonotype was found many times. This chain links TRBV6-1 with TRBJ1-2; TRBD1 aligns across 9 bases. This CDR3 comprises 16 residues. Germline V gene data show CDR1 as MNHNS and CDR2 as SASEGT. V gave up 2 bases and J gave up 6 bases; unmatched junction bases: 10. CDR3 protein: CASSEPPDRGGNGYTF. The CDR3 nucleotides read TGTGCCAGCAGTGAACCCCCGGACAGGGGAGGGAATGGCTACACCTTC.

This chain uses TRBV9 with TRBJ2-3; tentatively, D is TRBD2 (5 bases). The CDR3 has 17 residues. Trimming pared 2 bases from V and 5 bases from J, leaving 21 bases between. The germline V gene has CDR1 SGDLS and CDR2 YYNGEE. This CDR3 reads CASSVQLGGRGGDTQYF. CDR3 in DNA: TGTGCCAGCAGCGTTCAGTTGGGCGGGCGAGGTGGAGATACGCAGTATTTT.

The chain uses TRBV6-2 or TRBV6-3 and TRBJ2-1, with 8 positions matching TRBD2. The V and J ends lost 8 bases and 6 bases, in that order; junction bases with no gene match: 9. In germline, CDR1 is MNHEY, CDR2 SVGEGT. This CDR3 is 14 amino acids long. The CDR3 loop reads CASGAGEGGNEQFF. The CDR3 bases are TGTGCCAGCGGAGCGGGAGAGGGGGGCAATGAGCAGTTCTTC.

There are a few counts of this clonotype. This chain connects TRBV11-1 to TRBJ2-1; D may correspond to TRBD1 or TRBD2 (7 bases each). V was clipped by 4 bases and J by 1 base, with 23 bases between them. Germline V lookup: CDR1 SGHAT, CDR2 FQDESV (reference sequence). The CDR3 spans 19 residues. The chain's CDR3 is CASSSSSGGRQGSYNEQFF. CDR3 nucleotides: TGTGCCAGCAGCTCCTCTTCGGGGGGACGACAGGGATCCTACAATGAGCAGTTCTTC.